This T cell receptor (beta chain) was observed in a study of blood T cells in healthy people across ages. This CDR3 has 15 amino acids. The second PCR ran 7 to 11 cycles with a sample-barcoded 5' primer and J-beta primers. TCRdb called the 5' RACE reads again in MiXCR, with one record for every CDR3 protein. The profile shows 550,000 to 700,000 distinct CDR3 sequences, approximately 30% of them singletons. The sample comprised blood. This sequence was found in a woman aged 70 to 79 in good health. This chain links TRBV21-1 with TRBJ1-2; the table assigns TRBD1, which was not confirmed against the DNA. TRBV21-1 is deemed a pseudogene. The CDR3 spells CASSLRDPLIYGYTF. CDR3 DNA sequence: TGTGCCAGCAGCCTCCGGGACCCCCTTATCTATGGCTACACCTTC.